This TCR beta chain was identified during a study of shared clonotypes between healthy human individuals. General observations from the study: Relative to their counterparts shared across all four donors, non-shared clonotypes exhibited diminished generation probabilities. It was observed that 5% to 6.5% of naive CD4 clonotypes were shared across a few donors. Compared with memory subsets, naive subsets generally had larger estimated richness.

Of note for this clone: Its antigen remains unidentified.

Authors' data handling: ImmunoSEQ yielded junction-only sequences lacking quality scores, so filtering differed. TCRdb's table, derived via immunoSEQ multiplex PCR, lists solely in-frame clones and lacks some. That table is the source of V, J and clone size, and D and trimming were worked out from the DNA. The sample lists more than 550,000 clones; around 77% were seen once. This CDR3 has 16 residues. V shed 1 base and J 1 base; nucleotides not matched to a gene: 4. CDR1 LNHDA and CDR2 SQIVND come from the germline V gene (reference sequence). The sequence came from a woman under 40 in good health. Source material: memory CD4+ T cells sorted from blood. Subset described: CD45RA-negative fraction. The gene calls are TRBV19 and TRBJ1-5; 7 bases match TRBD1. The CDR3: CASSIVGTDSNQPQHF. In nucleotides, the CDR3 is TGTGCCAGTAGTATAGTAGGGACAGACAGCAATCAGCCCCAGCATTTT.